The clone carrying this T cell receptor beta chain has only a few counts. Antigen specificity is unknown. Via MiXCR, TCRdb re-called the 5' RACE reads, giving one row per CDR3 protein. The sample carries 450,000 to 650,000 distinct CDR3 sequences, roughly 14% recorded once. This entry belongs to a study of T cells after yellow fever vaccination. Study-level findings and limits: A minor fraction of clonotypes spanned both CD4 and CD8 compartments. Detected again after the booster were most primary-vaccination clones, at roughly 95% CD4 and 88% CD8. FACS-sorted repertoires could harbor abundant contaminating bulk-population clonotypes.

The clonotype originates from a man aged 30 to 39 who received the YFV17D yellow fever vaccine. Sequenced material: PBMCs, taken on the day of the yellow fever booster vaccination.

CDR3: CASSIYRGKNTGELFF. The CDR3 DNA sequence: TGTGCCAGTAGTATTTATCGGGGGAAGAACACCGGGGAGCTGTTTTTT. The rearrangement uses TRBV19 and TRBJ2-2, with D maybe TRBD2 (6 bases). Trimming pared 3 bases from V and 1 base from J, leaving 12 bases between. The CDR3 spans 16 residues. Germline assignment: CDR1 LNHDA and CDR2 SQIVND (reference sequence).